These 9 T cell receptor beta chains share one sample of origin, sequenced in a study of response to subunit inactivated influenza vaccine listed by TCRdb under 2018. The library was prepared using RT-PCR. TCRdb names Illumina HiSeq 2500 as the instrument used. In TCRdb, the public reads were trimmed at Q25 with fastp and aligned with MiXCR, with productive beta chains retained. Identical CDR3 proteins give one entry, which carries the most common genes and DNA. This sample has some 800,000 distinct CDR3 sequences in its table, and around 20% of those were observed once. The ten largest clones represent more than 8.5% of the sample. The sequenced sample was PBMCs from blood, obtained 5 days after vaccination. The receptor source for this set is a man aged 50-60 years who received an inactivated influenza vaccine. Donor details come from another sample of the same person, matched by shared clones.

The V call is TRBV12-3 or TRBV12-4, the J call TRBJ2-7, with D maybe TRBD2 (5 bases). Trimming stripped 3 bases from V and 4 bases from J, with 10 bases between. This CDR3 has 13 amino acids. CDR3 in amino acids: CASSLGVLYEQYF. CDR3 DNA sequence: TGTGCCAGCAGTTTGGGAGTATTATACGAGCAGTACTTC.

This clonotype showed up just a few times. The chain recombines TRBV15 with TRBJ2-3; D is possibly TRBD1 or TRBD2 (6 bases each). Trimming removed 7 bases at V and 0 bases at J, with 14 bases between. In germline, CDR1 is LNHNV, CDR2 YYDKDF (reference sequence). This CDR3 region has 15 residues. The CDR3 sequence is CATTQQGLSTDTQYF. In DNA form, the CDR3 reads TGTGCCACCACCCAACAGGGACTTAGCACAGATACGCAGTATTTT.

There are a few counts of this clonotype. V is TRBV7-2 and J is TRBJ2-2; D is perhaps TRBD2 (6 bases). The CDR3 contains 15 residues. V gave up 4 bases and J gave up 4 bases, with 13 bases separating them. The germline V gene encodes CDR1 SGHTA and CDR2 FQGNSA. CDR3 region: CASSSTSRGTGELFF. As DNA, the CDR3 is TGTGCCAGCAGCTCGACTAGTCGGGGCACCGGGGAGCTGTTTTTT.

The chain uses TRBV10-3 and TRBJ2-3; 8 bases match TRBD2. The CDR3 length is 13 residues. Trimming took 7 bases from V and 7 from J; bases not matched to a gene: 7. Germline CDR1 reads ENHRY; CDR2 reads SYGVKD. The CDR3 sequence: CAIKGLEQNTQYF. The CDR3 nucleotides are TGTGCCATCAAGGGACTAGAACAGAATACGCAGTATTTT.

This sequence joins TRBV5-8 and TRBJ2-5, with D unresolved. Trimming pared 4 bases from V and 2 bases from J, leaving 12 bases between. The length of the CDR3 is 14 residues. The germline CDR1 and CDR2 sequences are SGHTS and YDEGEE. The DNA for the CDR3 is TGTGCCAGCAGCCCTGGAGTGGAGCAAGAGACCCAGTACTTC. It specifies CASSPGVEQETQYF.

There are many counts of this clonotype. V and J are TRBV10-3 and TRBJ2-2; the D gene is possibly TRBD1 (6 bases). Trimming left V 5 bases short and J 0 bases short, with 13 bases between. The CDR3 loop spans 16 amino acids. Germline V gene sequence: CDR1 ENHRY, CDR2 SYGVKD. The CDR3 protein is CAISNTGRSNTGELFF. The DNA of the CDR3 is TGTGCCATCAGTAATACAGGGCGATCGAACACCGGGGAGCTGTTTTTT.

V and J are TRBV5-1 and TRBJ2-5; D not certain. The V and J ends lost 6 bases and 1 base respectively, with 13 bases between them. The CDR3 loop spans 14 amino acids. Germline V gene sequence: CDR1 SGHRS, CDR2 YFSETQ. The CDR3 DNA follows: TGCGCCAGCAATCAGCTACCGCTCCAAGAGACCCAGTACTTC. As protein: CASNQLPLQETQYF.

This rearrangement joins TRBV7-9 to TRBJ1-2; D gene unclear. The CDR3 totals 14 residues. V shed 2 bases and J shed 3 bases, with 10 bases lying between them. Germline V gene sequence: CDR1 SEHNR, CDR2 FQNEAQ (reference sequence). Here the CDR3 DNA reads TGTGCCAGCAGCTTAAGCCTTCTCGACTATGGCTACACCTTC. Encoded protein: CASSLSLLDYGYTF.

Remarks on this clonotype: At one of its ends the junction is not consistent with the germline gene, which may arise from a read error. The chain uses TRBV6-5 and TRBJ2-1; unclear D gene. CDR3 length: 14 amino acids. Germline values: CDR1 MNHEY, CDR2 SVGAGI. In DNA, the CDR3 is TGTGCCAGCAGTTACGGGCCATTATCCGATGAGCAGTGCTTC. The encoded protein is CASSYGPLSDEQCF.